This T cell receptor (beta chain) came from a study of blood T cell repertoires in COVID-19. This CDR3 is 13 amino acids long. Germline lookup yields CDR1 WSHSY and CDR2 SAAADI. V shed 4 bases and J 3 bases; nucleotides not matched to a gene: 3. The repertoire was sequenced with immunoSEQ multiplex PCR; TCRdb's copy has only in-frame clones and lacks some. The sample shows some 240,000 clones, more than 65% of them seen only once. This TCR was recovered from a woman aged 40 to 50 who had recovered from COVID-19. The gene calls are TRBV10-2 and TRBJ2-7, with 7 bases identical to TRBD1. The sequenced sample consisted of peripheral blood. CDR3 sequence (DNA): TGCGCCAGCAGTGTGACAGGGAGCTACGAGCAGTACTTC. This sequence encodes CASSVTGSYEQYF.